The 13 T cell receptor beta chains listed next were all sequenced from one sample in a study of shared clonotypes between healthy human individuals. Measured with immunoSEQ multiplex PCR; TCRdb has only the in-frame clones, and not every one. The sample gives about 500,000 clones, over 60% of which show up once; approximately 12% is in the top ten. Sequenced sample: PBMCs. Receptor source: a middle-aged woman in good health. Some clones in this sample may be carry-over from other donors' samples.

In this sample, this clone turned up a few times. The chain carries TRBV9 and TRBJ2-3, with TRBD1 identical over 8 bases. The CDR3 loop spans 16 amino acids. Germline CDR1 is SGDLS and CDR2 is YYNGEE. J gave up 2 bases and V 1 base, and 6 bases lay outside the gene matches. The CDR3 region is CASSVTQGGNTDTQYF. The CDR3 coding sequence is TGTGCCAGCAGCGTAACACAGGGGGGAAACACAGATACGCAGTATTTT.

The V call is TRBV7-3, the J call TRBJ1-1, with D hard to call. The V and J ends lost 4 bases and 8 bases respectively, with 14 bases between them. This CDR3 has 13 residues. Germline V gene lookup returns CDR1 SGHTA and CDR2 FQGTGA. The CDR3 region is CASSSQRGREAFF. In DNA form, the CDR3 reads TGTGCCAGCAGCTCCCAGAGAGGTCGGGAAGCTTTCTTT.

Worth noting for this clone: The final CDR3 position lacks the conserved phenylalanine or tryptophan, pointing to a likely read error. The rearrangement joins TRBV29-1 to TRBJ2-2; 11 bases map to TRBD2. This CDR3 comprises 14 residues. Trimming at V came to 4 bases and at J to 5 bases, leaving 3 bases not matched to a gene. Germline V gives CDR1 SQVTM, CDR2 ANQGSEA. The CDR3 sequence is CSVGLAGPTGELFS. The CDR3 region has the DNA TGCAGCGTTGGACTAGCGGGGCCGACCGGGGAGCTGTTTTCT.

The chain carries TRBV7-9 and TRBJ1-1, with D unclear. Trimming took 4 bases from V and 0 from J, leaving 15 bases between them. CDR1 and CDR2 (germline): SEHNR, FQNEAQ (reference sequence). This CDR3 has 16 amino acids. The CDR3 coding sequence is TGTGCCAGCAGCTCCGGTGGTTTGGGGTTGAACACTGAAGCTTTCTTT. Translated: CASSSGGLGLNTEAFF.

The chain combines TRBV7-9 with TRBJ1-1, with 8 bases matching TRBD1. Germline lookup yields CDR1 SEHNR and CDR2 FQNEAQ (reference sequence). The CDR3 covers 16 residues. V lost 1 base to trimming and J lost 1 base; unmatched junction nucleotides: 5. This chain's CDR3 is CASSLVQGVGNTEAFF. For the CDR3, the DNA is TGTGCCAGCAGCTTAGTACAGGGGGTAGGGAACACTGAAGCTTTCTTT.

This clone was detected only a few times. The chain carries TRBV6-1 and TRBJ2-7; perhaps TRBD2 as D (5 bases). Per the germline V gene, CDR1 is MNHNS and CDR2 is SASEGT. V dropped 8 bases and J dropped 0 bases, with 11 bases sitting between them. The CDR3 extends over 13 amino acids. This CDR3 reads CASASGFSYEQYF. In DNA form, the CDR3 reads TGTGCCAGCGCCAGCGGTTTCTCCTACGAGCAGTACTTC.

The genes are TRBV30 and TRBJ2-3; 9 nucleotides align to TRBD2. Trimming cost V 1 base and J 2 bases; bases outside gene matches: 4. The CDR3 is 15 amino acids. CDR1 and CDR2 (germline): GTSNPN, SVGIG (reference sequence). DNA of the CDR3: TGTGCCTGGAGTGAGCTAGCGGGGTTCACAGATACGCAGTATTTT. As protein: CAWSELAGFTDTQYF.

This clone was observed a handful of times. The chain combines TRBV28 with TRBJ1-4; D is unclear. The CDR3 runs to 18 residues. V was trimmed by 7 bases and J by 7 bases, leaving 28 bases between them. From germline, CDR1 is MDHEN and CDR2 SYDVKM. In DNA form, the CDR3 reads TGTGCCAGCACCACATTCCCCCTAAGGCGCATCCAGAGTGAAAAACTGTTTTTT. Protein sequence: CASTTFPLRRIQSEKLFF.

This chain uses TRBV6-5 with TRBJ2-7, with D perhaps TRBD1 (5 bases). The germline V gene encodes CDR1 MNHEY and CDR2 SVGAGI. Deletions cut 3 bases from V and 4 bases from J, with 7 bases between. CDR3 length equals 12 residues. This CDR3 is CASSYPGYEQYF. As DNA, the CDR3 is TGTGCCAGCAGTTATCCAGGGTACGAGCAGTACTTC.

This rearrangement joins TRBV19 to TRBJ2-7; 8 bases align to TRBD1. This CDR3 contains 15 residues. The ends lost 2 bases at V and 6 bases at J; junction bases unmatched: 9. Germline CDR1 is LNHDA and CDR2 is SQIVND (reference sequence). Written as DNA, the CDR3 is TGTGCCAGTAGTATAAGATCGTCAGGGGGCGTCGAGCAGTACTTC. This sequence encodes CASSIRSSGGVEQYF.

The chain links TRBV14 to TRBJ2-2, with D possibly TRBD2 on 5 matching bases. Per germline, CDR1 SGHDN and CDR2 FVKESK. This CDR3 region has 15 residues. V shed 1 base and J shed 6 bases, with 12 bases lying between them. The CDR3 bases are TGTGCCAGCAGCCAAGTCCCGGGGTCCGCCGGGGAGCTGTTTTTT. Its translation: CASSQVPGSAGELFF.

This clone was counted a single time. The chain couples TRBV15 to TRBJ1-2; D call uncertain. CDR1 and CDR2 from the germline V gene are LNHNV and YYDKDF (reference sequence). Trimming took off 1 base at V and 5 bases at J, with 8 bases between the two ends. The CDR3 contains 13 residues. CDR3 in amino acids: CATSRVSPYGYTF. CDR3 DNA: TGTGCCACCAGCAGAGTATCTCCGTATGGCTACACCTTC.

This clone was detected only once. V gene TRBV28 combines with J gene TRBJ1-3; 9 bases line up with TRBD1. The trim removed 8 bases at V and 0 bases at J, leaving 5 bases unmatched. This CDR3 comprises 15 residues. Germline CDR1 is MDHEN and CDR2 is SYDVKM. CDR3 sequence reads: CASLGQGSSGNTIYF. The DNA for the CDR3 is TGTGCCAGCCTGGGACAGGGCAGCTCTGGAAACACCATATATTTT.